Listed below are T cell receptor beta chains from one sample, sequenced in a study of cytomegalovirus exposure and HLA in healthy donors. Measured with immunoSEQ multiplex PCR; TCRdb has only the in-frame clones, and not every one. The data contain 85,000 to 100,000 clones, under 75% of them singletons. Material: PBMCs. Receptor source: a human donor in good health. The CDR3 runs from the conserved cysteine through the conserved F or W. Fields, in order: V gene, D gene, clone size, J gene, CDR3 protein, CDR3 DNA. D genes are given only for firm matches. Clone size is given for some rows only: seen once, a few or many times, or a class if the clone is expanded.

v_gene: TRBV7-2
d_gene: TRBD2
abundance: -
j_gene: TRBJ2-1
CDR3aa: CASSPPSGGYNEQFF
CDR3nt: TGTGCCAGCAGCCCACCCTCCGGGGGGTACAATGAGCAGTTCTTC

v_gene: TRBV2
d_gene: TRBD1
abundance: few
j_gene: TRBJ1-1
CDR3aa: CASKRQGGTEAFF
CDR3nt: TGTGCCAGCAAGCGACAGGGCGGGACTGAAGCTTTCTTT

v_gene: TRBV27
d_gene: -
abundance: -
j_gene: TRBJ1-5
CDR3aa: CASRALAYSNQPQHF
CDR3nt: TGTGCCAGCAGAGCCCTCGCGTATAGCAATCAGCCCCAGCATTTT

v_gene: TRBV7-9
d_gene: -
abundance: -
j_gene: TRBJ1-2
CDR3aa: CASSSISYGYTF
CDR3nt: TGTGCCAGCAGCTCAATTAGCTATGGCTACACCTTC

v_gene: TRBV5-1
d_gene: -
abundance: -
j_gene: TRBJ2-1
CDR3aa: CASSLASPVYNEQFF
CDR3nt: TGCGCCAGCAGCTTGGCTTCTCCAGTTTACAATGAGCAGTTCTTC

v_gene: TRBV19
d_gene: -
abundance: -
j_gene: TRBJ1-3
CDR3aa: CASSILGPSGNTIYF
CDR3nt: TGTGCCAGTAGTATACTGGGCCCCTCTGGAAACACCATATATTTT

v_gene: TRBV11-2
d_gene: TRBD1
abundance: -
j_gene: TRBJ2-5
CDR3aa: CASRSPGGPETQYF
CDR3nt: TGTGCCAGCAGGAGCCCAGGGGGCCCGGAGACCCAGTACTTC

v_gene: TRBV27
d_gene: -
abundance: -
j_gene: TRBJ1-2
CDR3aa: CASSSAPGVYGYTF
CDR3nt: TGTGCCAGCAGTTCCGCCCCGGGGGTCTATGGCTACACCTTC

v_gene: TRBV28
d_gene: -
abundance: -
j_gene: TRBJ2-5
CDR3aa: CASSLGQPAAVMEETQYF
CDR3nt: TGTGCCAGCAGCCTTGGACAGCCGGCGGCGGTTATGGAAGAGACCCAGTACTTC

v_gene: TRBV5-1
d_gene: -
abundance: -
j_gene: TRBJ2-7
CDR3aa: CASSSHNPRDEQYF
CDR3nt: TGCGCCAGCAGCTCGCACAACCCTAGAGACGAGCAGTACTTC

v_gene: TRBV4-3
d_gene: TRBD2
abundance: -
j_gene: TRBJ2-7
CDR3aa: CASSQYRSGVYEQYF
CDR3nt: TGCGCCAGCAGCCAATACCGTAGCGGGGTGTACGAGCAGTACTTC

v_gene: TRBV7-2
d_gene: TRBD1
abundance: -
j_gene: TRBJ1-1
CDR3aa: CASRTGLGNTEAFF
CDR3nt: TGTGCCAGCAGGACAGGGCTAGGGAACACTGAAGCTTTCTTT

v_gene: TRBV6-1
d_gene: TRBD2
abundance: -
j_gene: TRBJ2-5
CDR3aa: CASSESGGLQETQYF
CDR3nt: TGTGCCAGCAGTGAGAGCGGGGGACTCCAAGAGACCCAGTACTTC

v_gene: TRBV5-5
d_gene: TRBD1
abundance: few
j_gene: TRBJ1-2
CDR3aa: CASRQVGRGEQFDGYTF
CDR3nt: TGTGCCAGCAGGCAAGTCGGCAGGGGGGAGCAATTCGATGGCTACACCTTC

v_gene: TRBV13
d_gene: TRBD2
abundance: -
j_gene: TRBJ2-5
CDR3aa: CASSSGLADSQETQYF
CDR3nt: TGTGCCAGCAGCTCGGGACTAGCAGACTCCCAAGAGACCCAGTACTTC

v_gene: TRBV7-9
d_gene: TRBD2
abundance: -
j_gene: TRBJ2-1
CDR3aa: CASSSDPLAGPMFF
CDR3nt: TGTGCCAGCAGCTCCGATCCACTAGCGGGTCCCATGTTCTTC

v_gene: TRBV2
d_gene: -
abundance: -
j_gene: TRBJ1-2
CDR3aa: CASSESAKNYGYTF
CDR3nt: TGTGCCAGCAGTGAAAGTGCTAAAAACTATGGCTACACCTTC

v_gene: TRBV5-4
d_gene: -
abundance: -
j_gene: TRBJ1-1
CDR3aa: CASSRTSGVRNTEAFF
CDR3nt: TGTGCCAGCAGTCGTACTTCGGGTGTCAGGAACACTGAAGCTTTCTTT

v_gene: TRBV29-1
d_gene: -
abundance: -
j_gene: TRBJ2-1
CDR3aa: CSVDSTYNEQFF
CDR3nt: TGCAGCGTTGACAGTACCTACAATGAGCAGTTCTTC

v_gene: TRBV29-1
d_gene: -
abundance: -
j_gene: TRBJ2-5
CDR3aa: CSVEDSETQYF
CDR3nt: TGCAGCGTTGAAGATAGTGAGACCCAGTACTTC

v_gene: TRBV30
d_gene: -
abundance: few
j_gene: TRBJ1-4
CDR3aa: CAWTTGSNEKLFF
CDR3nt: TGTGCCTGGACAACAGGGAGTAATGAAAAACTGTTTTTT

v_gene: TRBV9
d_gene: -
abundance: few
j_gene: TRBJ1-2
CDR3aa: CASSVAPGNYGYTF
CDR3nt: TGTGCCAGCAGCGTAGCTCCGGGGAACTATGGCTACACCTTC

v_gene: TRBV2
d_gene: TRBD2
abundance: -
j_gene: TRBJ2-2
CDR3aa: CAGIAGGPAGELFF
CDR3nt: TGTGCCGGCATAGCGGGGGGACCGGCCGGGGAGCTGTTTTTT

v_gene: TRBV29-1
d_gene: -
abundance: few
j_gene: TRBJ2-5
CDR3aa: CSVELFAETQYF
CDR3nt: TGCAGCGTTGAGTTATTTGCGGAGACCCAGTACTTC

v_gene: TRBV5-1
d_gene: -
abundance: -
j_gene: TRBJ2-6
CDR3aa: CASSLGGGGSGANVLTF
CDR3nt: TGCGCCAGCAGCTTAGGAGGGGGCGGCTCTGGGGCCAACGTCCTGACTTTC

v_gene: TRBV7-3
d_gene: -
abundance: -
j_gene: TRBJ1-1
CDR3aa: CASSLEQGNTEAFF
CDR3nt: TGTGCCAGCAGCTTAGAACAGGGGAACACTGAAGCTTTCTTT

v_gene: TRBV6-1
d_gene: TRBD1
abundance: few
j_gene: TRBJ1-2
CDR3aa: CASRRQGSPNYGYTF
CDR3nt: TGTGCCAGCAGGAGACAGGGGAGCCCTAACTATGGCTACACCTTC

v_gene: TRBV13
d_gene: -
abundance: few
j_gene: TRBJ1-4
CDR3aa: CASSSYPSNEKLFF
CDR3nt: TGTGCCAGCAGCTCCTATCCCTCTAATGAAAAACTGTTTTTT

v_gene: TRBV29-1
d_gene: TRBD1
abundance: -
j_gene: TRBJ2-3
CDR3aa: CSVRDRADTQYF
CDR3nt: TGCAGCGTTAGAGACAGGGCAGATACGCAGTATTTT

v_gene: TRBV9
d_gene: -
abundance: once
j_gene: TRBJ1-2
CDR3aa: CASSVAEGAYGYTF
CDR3nt: TGTGCCAGCAGCGTAGCCGAAGGGGCCTATGGCTACACCTTC

v_gene: TRBV18
d_gene: TRBD1
abundance: -
j_gene: TRBJ2-1
CDR3aa: CASSPRMGQWSGEQFF
CDR3nt: TGTGCCAGCTCACCTCGTATGGGACAGTGGTCAGGTGAGCAGTTCTTC

v_gene: TRBV30
d_gene: -
abundance: -
j_gene: TRBJ1-5
CDR3aa: CAWSVRGQFNQPQHF
CDR3nt: TGTGCCTGGAGTGTACGAGGACAGTTTAATCAGCCCCAGCATTTT

v_gene: TRBV29-1
d_gene: -
abundance: -
j_gene: TRBJ2-5
CDR3aa: CSVTTPGHPETQYF
CDR3nt: TGCAGCGTGACTACTCCGGGACACCCAGAGACCCAGTACTTC

v_gene: TRBV2
d_gene: -
abundance: -
j_gene: TRBJ2-5
CDR3aa: CASSDEFRDQETQYF
CDR3nt: TGTGCCAGCAGTGACGAATTCAGGGACCAAGAGACCCAGTACTTC

v_gene: TRBV10-1
d_gene: -
abundance: -
j_gene: TRBJ2-2
CDR3aa: CASSDPRTGELFF
CDR3nt: TGCGCCAGCAGTGACCCGAGGACCGGGGAGCTGTTTTTT

v_gene: TRBV9
d_gene: TRBD2
abundance: -
j_gene: TRBJ2-3
CDR3aa: CASSVEVTSGGIGVPDTQYF
CDR3nt: TGTGCCAGCAGCGTAGAGGTGACTAGCGGGGGAATCGGGGTCCCAGATACGCAGTATTTT

v_gene: TRBV5-1
d_gene: TRBD1
abundance: -
j_gene: TRBJ2-1
CDR3aa: CASSFRQGRNEQFF
CDR3nt: TGCGCCAGCAGCTTCCGACAGGGACGTAATGAGCAGTTCTTC

v_gene: TRBV19
d_gene: -
abundance: -
j_gene: TRBJ1-1
CDR3aa: CASSIVRGSTEAFF
CDR3nt: TGTGCCAGTAGTATAGTGCGCGGGAGCACTGAAGCTTTCTTT

v_gene: TRBV5-5
d_gene: -
abundance: -
j_gene: TRBJ2-7
CDR3aa: CASSPYGQTYEQYF
CDR3nt: TGTGCCAGCAGCCCCTACGGACAGACCTACGAGCAGTACTTC

v_gene: TRBV10-3
d_gene: TRBD1
abundance: few
j_gene: TRBJ1-5
CDR3aa: CAISESQGAGQPQHF
CDR3nt: TGTGCCATCAGTGAGTCCCAGGGGGCGGGTCAGCCCCAGCATTTT

v_gene: TRBV10-1
d_gene: TRBD2
abundance: few
j_gene: TRBJ2-5
CDR3aa: CASSPSGRGTQYF
CDR3nt: TGCGCCAGCAGTCCTAGCGGTAGGGGGACCCAGTACTTC

v_gene: TRBV29-1
d_gene: -
abundance: -
j_gene: TRBJ1-4
CDR3aa: CSVEDSGKNEKLFF
CDR3nt: TGCAGCGTGGAAGACAGCGGTAAGAATGAAAAACTGTTTTTT